The clone carrying this T cell receptor (beta chain) has more than one count but fewer than ten. At one end, the junction sequence differs from germline, possibly due to a read error. The CDR3 has 15 amino acids. In germline, CDR1 is SSHAT, CDR2 FNYEAQ (reference sequence). The sample is drawn from a study of T cell changes during pregnancy in multiple sclerosis. This table comes from immunoSEQ multiplex PCR, and its TCRdb copy is limited to in-frame clones, with some not included. The profile shows roughly 110,000 clones, 91% of them singletons. The sample in question was peripheral blood, obtained before pregnancy. The origin of this receptor is a female donor with multiple sclerosis, enrolled in a pregnancy study. The rearrangement uses TRBV7-7 and TRBJ2-2; the match to TRBD1 covers 12 bases. CDR3 loop: CASSAGTGGSGELFF. The CDR3, as DNA: TGTGCTAGCAGCGCCGGGACAGGGGGCTCGGGGGAGCTGTTTTTT. The whole variable domain, remainder taken from reference TRBV7-7 and TRBJ2-2, is GAGVSQSPRYKVTKRGQDVTLRCDPISSHATLYWYQQALGQGPEFLTYFNYEAQPDKSGLPSDRFSAERPEGSISTLTIQRTEQRDSAMYRCASSAGTGGSGELFFGEGSRLTVL.